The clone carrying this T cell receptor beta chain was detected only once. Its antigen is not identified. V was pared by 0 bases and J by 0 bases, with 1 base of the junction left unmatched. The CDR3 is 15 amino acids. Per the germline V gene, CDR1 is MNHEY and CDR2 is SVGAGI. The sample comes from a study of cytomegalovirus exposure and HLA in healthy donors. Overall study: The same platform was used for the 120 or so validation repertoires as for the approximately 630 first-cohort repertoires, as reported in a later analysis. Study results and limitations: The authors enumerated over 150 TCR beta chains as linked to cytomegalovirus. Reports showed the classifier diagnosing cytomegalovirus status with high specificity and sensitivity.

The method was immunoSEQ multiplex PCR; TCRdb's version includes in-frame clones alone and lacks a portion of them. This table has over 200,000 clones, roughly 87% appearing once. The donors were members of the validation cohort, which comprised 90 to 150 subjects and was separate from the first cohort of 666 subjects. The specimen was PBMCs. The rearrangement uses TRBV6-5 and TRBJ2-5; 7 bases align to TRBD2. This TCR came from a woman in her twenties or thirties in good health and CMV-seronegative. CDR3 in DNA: TGTGCCAGCAGTTACTCGCGGGGGAACCAAGAGACCCAGTACTTC. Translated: CASSYSRGNQETQYF.